This is a list of T cell receptor beta chains from one sample in a study of T cell changes during pregnancy in multiple sclerosis. The protocol was immunoSEQ multiplex PCR, while the TCRdb copy is restricted to in-frame clones and leaves out a portion. The sample consists of 15,000 to 20,000 clones, about four fifths of them appearing once. The source was CD8+ T cells from peripheral blood mononuclear cells, collected in the third trimester of pregnancy. The receptors derive from a female donor in good health, enrolled as a control in a pregnancy study. Each CDR3 is given with its conserved first and last residue. The D gene is left open where the match is weak. Clone size is given for some rows only: seen once, a few or many times, or a class if the clone is expanded.

>-|TRBV6-5|TRBJ2-1|-
TGTGCCAGCAGTTACGGTAGGAGTGACAATGAGCAGTTCTTC
CASSYGRSDNEQFF
>many|TRBV5-4|TRBJ2-7|-
TGTGCCAGCAGCTCACATCCGGGACTTTCTGACGAGCAGTACTTC
CASSSHPGLSDEQYF
>-|TRBV11-3|TRBJ2-5|TRBD2
TGTGCCAGCAGCTTAGATAGCGGGAGTGGGGAGACCCAGTACTTC
CASSLDSGSGETQYF
>-|TRBV6-4|TRBJ2-3|-
TGTGCCAGCAGTGACATGGCTTCTAGCACAGATACGCAGTATTTT
CASSDMASSTDTQYF
>-|TRBV7-7|TRBJ2-5|-
TGTGCTAGCAGCGTAGGACTATTCCAAGAGACCCAGTACTTC
CASSVGLFQETQYF
>-|TRBV6-1|TRBJ2-1|TRBD2
TGTGCCAGCAGTGCCGTCGGACTAGCGGGAGGTAATGAGCAGTTCTTC
CASSAVGLAGGNEQFF
>-|TRBV5-1|TRBJ2-3|TRBD2
TGCGCCAGCAGCCTGGGACTAGCGGGAGGAGAAGATACGCAGTATTTT
CASSLGLAGGEDTQYF
>-|TRBV2|TRBJ1-1|-
TGTGCCAGCAGTGAAGTGAATGGGGCGAGGGGGATGAACACTGAAGCTTTCTTT
CASSEVNGARGMNTEAFF
>-|TRBV5-1|TRBJ1-5|-
TGCGCCAGCAGATACAGGGATGGAGAGCCCCAGCATTTT
CASRYRDGEPQHF
>-|TRBV30|TRBJ2-1|TRBD2
TGTGCCTGGAGTACCACCGGAGCGGGAGTGTCGTACAATGAGCAGTTCTTC
CAWSTTGAGVSYNEQFF
>-|TRBV30|TRBJ1-1|-
TGTGCCTGGAGTGTAGTTAACGGAGACACTGAAGCTTTCTTT
CAWSVVNGDTEAFF
>-|TRBV6-5|TRBJ1-1|-
TGTGCCAGCCGGGCGGGCACTGAAGCTTTCTTT
CASRAGTEAFF
>-|TRBV9|TRBJ2-1|TRBD2
TGTGCCAGCACCAGTGGGGGGGAGGGAGACAATGAGCAGTTCTTC
CASTSGGEGDNEQFF
>-|TRBV9|TRBJ1-1|-
TGTGCCAGCAGCGTAGGGTTTGGCAGGGCGAACACTGAAGCTTTCTTT
CASSVGFGRANTEAFF
>-|TRBV27|TRBJ2-3|-
TGTGCCAGCAGTTTATCCTGGGGCTTCGAATCTAGCACAGATACGCAGTATTTT
CASSLSWGFESSTDTQYF
>-|TRBV9|TRBJ2-1|-
TGTGCCAGCAGCGTAGGGGAGTACAATGAGCAGTTCTTC
CASSVGEYNEQFF
>few|TRBV6-5|TRBJ1-6|-
TGTGCCAGCAGTCCTGACATCGTGTCCCTCCACTTT
CASSPDIVSLHF
>-|TRBV7-8|TRBJ2-1|-
TGTGCCAGCAGCTTAGCGCTTGGCGGGACCGATGAGCAGTTCTTC
CASSLALGGTDEQFF
>-|TRBV27|TRBJ1-5|-
TGTGCCAGCAGTTCAGGGCTCAATCAGCCCCAGCATTTT
CASSSGLNQPQHF
>-|TRBV9|TRBJ2-7|-
TGTGCCAGCAGCACCGGGACAAACTCCTACGAGCAGTACTTC
CASSTGTNSYEQYF
>-|TRBV2|TRBJ1-5|TRBD1
TGTGCCAGCAGTGGGACAGGTTCGGATCAGCCCCAGCATTTT
CASSGTGSDQPQHF
>-|TRBV7-9|TRBJ2-2|TRBD2
TGTGCCAGCACCGTTCCTAGCGGGAGAATTTTTACCGGGGAGCTGTTTTTT
CASTVPSGRIFTGELFF
>-|TRBV4-1|TRBJ2-4|-
TGCGCCAGCAGCCAGCCTCTTCAGGGGGCCAAAAACATTCAGTACTTC
CASSQPLQGAKNIQYF
>-|TRBV13|TRBJ2-6|TRBD2
TGTGCCAGCAGCTTTGAGGGAGGGGTAGGCTCTGGGGCCAACGTCCTGACTTTC
CASSFEGGVGSGANVLTF
>-|TRBV13|TRBJ1-1|TRBD1
TGTGCCAGCAGCAATACTGGACAGGGCTACACTGAAGCTTTCTTT
CASSNTGQGYTEAFF
>-|TRBV5-1|TRBJ2-3|TRBD2
TGCGCCAGCAACCAACCGGGGGGGCCGAGAACAGATACGCAGTATTTT
CASNQPGGPRTDTQYF
>-|TRBV5-1|TRBJ2-3|-
TGCGCCAGCAGCGGGGAGGTTCGGGATACGCAGTATTTT
CASSGEVRDTQYF
>-|TRBV30|TRBJ2-7|-
TGTGCCTGGTCCTCGCAGGGCTACGAGCAGTACTTC
CAWSSQGYEQYF
>-|TRBV6-5|TRBJ1-1|-
TGTGCCAGCAGTTACTCAGGGGGGGGGCTCACTGAAGCTTTCTTT
CASSYSGGGLTEAFF
>-|TRBV6-5|TRBJ1-2|-
TGTGCCAGCAGTTACTCGGCCAGCTATGGCTACACCTTC
CASSYSASYGYTF
>-|TRBV19|TRBJ1-5|-
TGTGCCAGTAAATTGGTGGTGAACGGGGGGGATCGGGACAATCAGCCCCAGCATTTT
CASKLVVNGGDRDNQPQHF
>few|TRBV10-3|TRBJ2-7|-
TGTGCCATCAGTTCCGGGACTGATACCTACGAGCAGTACTTC
CAISSGTDTYEQYF
>-|TRBV4-3|TRBJ1-1|-
TGCGCCAGCAGCCAAGCCGGCGGCGCTGAAGCTTTCTTT
CASSQAGGAEAFF
>-|TRBV7-8|TRBJ2-1|TRBD2
TGTGCCAGCGGGGGGCGGGAGGGAGTGGAGCAGTTCTTC
CASGGREGVEQFF
>-|TRBV6-6|TRBJ1-1|-
TGTGCCAGCAGTTTCTCGACAGGCCCCGCTTTCTTT
CASSFSTGPAFF
>-|TRBV4-3|TRBJ2-1|-
TGCGCCAGCAGCCAAGACCGGGGATATGAGCAGTTCTTC
CASSQDRGYEQFF
>-|TRBV5-4|TRBJ1-1|-
TGTGCCAGCAGCCCCCTCCCGGGAAACACTGAAGCTTTCTTT
CASSPLPGNTEAFF
>few|TRBV5-6|TRBJ2-7|TRBD1
TGTGCCAGCAGACAGGGGATGAGCTCCTACGAGCAGTACTTC
CASRQGMSSYEQYF
>medium-sized|TRBV10-1|TRBJ2-3|TRBD2
TGCGCCAGCAGTGAGCCCTCGACGCTAGCGGGAGGGAGCACAGATACGCAGTATTTT
CASSEPSTLAGGSTDTQYF
>once|TRBV5-4|TRBJ1-5|TRBD1
TGTGCCAGCAGTATCTGGGGACAGGGCTTCAAGCAGCCCCAGCATTTT
CASSIWGQGFKQPQHF
>-|TRBV19|TRBJ1-5|-
TGTGCCAGTAGTACCCGGGTCTTCCATCAGCCCCAGCATTTT
CASSTRVFHQPQHF
>once|TRBV5-4|TRBJ1-1|TRBD1
TGTGCCAGCAGCCGCGAGGGGGCCGACACTGAAGCTTTCTTT
CASSREGADTEAFF
>-|TRBV6-5|TRBJ1-4|TRBD1
TGTGCCAGCAGCCGTACAGGGGGACTGGAAAAACTGTTTTTT
CASSRTGGLEKLFF
>few|TRBV10-3|TRBJ2-3|TRBD2
TGTGCCATCAGTGGACCGACTAGCGGGGGGGCGACAGATACGCAGTATTTT
CAISGPTSGGATDTQYF
>-|TRBV12-2|TRBJ2-7|-
TGTGCAAGTCGCTTAGGAGGGAGTTACGAGCAGTACTTC
CASRLGGSYEQYF
>few|TRBV25-1|TRBJ2-2|-
TGTGCCAGCAGTGATGAACAGGGATTGAACACCGGGGAGCTGTTTTTT
CASSDEQGLNTGELFF
>-|TRBV15|TRBJ2-3|TRBD2
TGTGCCACCAGCAGAGATGGTAGCGGGGGCTACACAGATACGCAGTATTTT
CATSRDGSGGYTDTQYF
>once|TRBV15|TRBJ1-3|-
TGTGCCACCAGCAGAGAGAGGACAGACTCTGGAAACACCATATATTTT
CATSRERTDSGNTIYF
>-|TRBV6-5|TRBJ1-1|-
TGTGCCAGCAGTTACGAGAGAGAGTACACTGAAGCTTTCTTT
CASSYEREYTEAFF
>once|TRBV19|TRBJ2-1|-
TGTGCCAGTAGTATCGATGAGGGAGTCCGGATTCATGAGCAGTTCTTC
CASSIDEGVRIHEQFF
>-|TRBV9|TRBJ1-1|TRBD1
TGTGCCAGCAGCGTAGAACAGGGGTTGGCCACTGAAGCTTTCTTT
CASSVEQGLATEAFF
>-|TRBV9|TRBJ2-1|-
TGTGCCAGCAGCGGGGGGCTGGGAGAGCAGTTCTTC
CASSGGLGEQFF
>-|TRBV7-6|TRBJ2-7|TRBD2
TGTGCCAGCAGTTCTAGCGGGGGCCCATACGAGCAGTACTTC
CASSSSGGPYEQYF
>-|TRBV30|TRBJ2-3|-
TGTGCCTGGAGTCCTTTCGGGATGGATACGCAGTATTTT
CAWSPFGMDTQYF
>-|TRBV29-1|TRBJ2-7|TRBD1
TGCAGCGCCACCGGGACAGCCTCACGCGGCGAGCAGTACTTC
CSATGTASRGEQYF